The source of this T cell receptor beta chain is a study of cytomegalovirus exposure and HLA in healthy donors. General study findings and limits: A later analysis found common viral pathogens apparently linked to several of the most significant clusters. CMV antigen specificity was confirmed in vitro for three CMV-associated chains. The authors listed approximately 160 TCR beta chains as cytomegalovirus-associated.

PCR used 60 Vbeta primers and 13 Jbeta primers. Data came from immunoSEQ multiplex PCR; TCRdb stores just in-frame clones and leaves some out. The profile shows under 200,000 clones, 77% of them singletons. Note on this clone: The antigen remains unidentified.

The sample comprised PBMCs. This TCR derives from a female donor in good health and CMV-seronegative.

Here the CDR3 DNA reads TGTGCCAGCAGCTTGACCCAAGCGGGGGGAGAGACCCAGTACTTC. This translates into CASSLTQAGGETQYF. The chain employs TRBV5-6 and TRBJ2-5, with 9 bases matching TRBD2. Looked up from germline, CDR1 is SGHDT and CDR2 is YYEEEE. This CDR3 spans 15 amino acids. With V trimmed by 1 base and J by 4 bases, 5 bases remained unmatched.